The 5 T cell receptor beta chains listed next were all sequenced from one sample in a study of T cell responses to AZD1222 COVID-19 vaccine. Profiled with immunoSEQ multiplex PCR; TCRdb holds only in-frame clones, not every one. Of 180,000 or so clones listed, over 90% are singletons. Material: peripheral blood, obtained 28 days after the second AZD1222 dose. Receptors originate from an adult who received the AZD1222 COVID-19 vaccine.

This chain uses TRBV19 with TRBJ1-1, with D tentatively TRBD1 (6 bases). Germline V gene data show CDR1 as LNHDA and CDR2 as SQIVND (reference sequence). V gave up 1 base and J gave up 5 bases, with 11 bases separating them. The CDR3 is made up of 14 amino acids. The CDR3 DNA is TGTGCCAGTAGTATAGTGGGGGCGATTACTGAAGCTTTCTTT. This codes for CASSIVGAITEAFF.

This chain links TRBV7-3 with TRBJ2-3, with no clear D. V lost 0 bases and J lost 6, with 10 bases in between. CDR1 and CDR2 from the germline V gene are SGHTA and FQGTGA. The CDR3 runs to 14 residues. The CDR3: CASSLTVDADTQYF. The CDR3 nucleotides read TGTGCCAGCAGCTTAACCGTGGACGCCGATACGCAGTATTTT.

V gene TRBV27 combines with J gene TRBJ1-6; the D gene is possibly TRBD1 (5 bases). Germline lookup yields CDR1 MNHEY and CDR2 SMNVEV (reference sequence). The ends were cut back, 7 bases at V and 8 bases at J, with 15 bases in the middle. This CDR3 spans 14 amino acids. CDR3 DNA sequence: TGTGCCAGCAAGAGGGGCCTTGAGGATTCACCCCTCCACTTT. Protein sequence: CASKRGLEDSPLHF.

The genes are TRBV7-9 and TRBJ1-1, with D perhaps matching TRBD1 (6 bases). V gave up 5 bases and J gave up 4 bases, with 14 bases separating them. The CDR3 has 14 residues. Germline V CDR1 and CDR2: SEHNR, FQNEAQ (reference sequence). The CDR3 nucleotides are TGTGCCAGCAGCCCGCTTATGGGGGCCACTGAAGCTTTCTTT. Translation gives CASSPLMGATEAFF.

The chain carries TRBV5-1 and TRBJ2-1; D assignment may be TRBD1 or TRBD2 (5 bases each). V was trimmed by 0 bases and J by 5 bases, leaving 9 bases between them. The CDR3 consists of 14 residues. CDR1 is SGHRS, CDR2 YFSETQ, per germline. CDR3 DNA: TGCGCCAGCAGCTTGGAGGGACCCCACAATGAGCAGTTCTTC. This sequence encodes CASSLEGPHNEQFF.